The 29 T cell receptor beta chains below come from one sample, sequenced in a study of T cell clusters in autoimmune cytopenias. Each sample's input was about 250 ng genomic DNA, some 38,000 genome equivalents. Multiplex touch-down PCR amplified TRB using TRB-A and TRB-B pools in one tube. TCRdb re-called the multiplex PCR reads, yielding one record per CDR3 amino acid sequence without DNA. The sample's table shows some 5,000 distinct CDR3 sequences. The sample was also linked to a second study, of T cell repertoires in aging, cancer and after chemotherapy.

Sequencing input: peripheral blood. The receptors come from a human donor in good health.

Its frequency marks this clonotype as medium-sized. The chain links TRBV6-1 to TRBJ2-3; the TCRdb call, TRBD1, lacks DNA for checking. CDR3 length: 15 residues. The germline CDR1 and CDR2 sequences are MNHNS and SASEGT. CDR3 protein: CASSETVGGSDTQYF.

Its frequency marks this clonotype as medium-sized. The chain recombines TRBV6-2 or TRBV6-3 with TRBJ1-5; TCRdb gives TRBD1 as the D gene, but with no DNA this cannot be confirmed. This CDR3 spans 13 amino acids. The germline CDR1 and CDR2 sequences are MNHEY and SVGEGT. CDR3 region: CASRDRGNQPQHF.

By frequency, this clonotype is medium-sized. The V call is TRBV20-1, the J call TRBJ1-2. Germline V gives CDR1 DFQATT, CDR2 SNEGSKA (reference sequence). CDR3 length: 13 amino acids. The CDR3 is CSARGQANWGYTF.

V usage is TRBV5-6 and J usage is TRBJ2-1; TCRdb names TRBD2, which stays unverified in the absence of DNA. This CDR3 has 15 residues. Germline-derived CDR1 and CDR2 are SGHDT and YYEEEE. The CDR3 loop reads CASSYKGLAGQGQFF. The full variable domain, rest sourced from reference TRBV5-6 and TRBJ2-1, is DAGVTQSPTHLIKTRGQQVTLRCSPKSGHDTVSWYQQALGQGPQFIFQYYEEEERQRGNFPDRFSGHQFPNYSSELNVNALLLGDSALYLCASSYKGLAGQGQFFGPGTRLTVL.

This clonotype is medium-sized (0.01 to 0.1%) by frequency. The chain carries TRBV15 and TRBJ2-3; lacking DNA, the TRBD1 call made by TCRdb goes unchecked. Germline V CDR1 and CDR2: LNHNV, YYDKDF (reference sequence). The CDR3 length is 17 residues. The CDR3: CATSGAWDRVGTDTQYF.

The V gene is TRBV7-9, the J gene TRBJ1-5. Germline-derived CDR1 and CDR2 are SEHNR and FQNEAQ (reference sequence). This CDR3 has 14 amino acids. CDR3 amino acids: CASSLSTSNQPQHF.

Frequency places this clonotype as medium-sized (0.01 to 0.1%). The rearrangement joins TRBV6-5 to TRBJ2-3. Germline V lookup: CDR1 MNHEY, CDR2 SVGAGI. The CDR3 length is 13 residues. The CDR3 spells CASKESGTDTQYF.

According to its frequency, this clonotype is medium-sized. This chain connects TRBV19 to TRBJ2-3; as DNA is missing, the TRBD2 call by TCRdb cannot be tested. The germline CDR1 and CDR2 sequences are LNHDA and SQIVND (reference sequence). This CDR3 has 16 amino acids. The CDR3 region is CASSPRLAGPGDTQYF.

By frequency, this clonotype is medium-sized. CDR3 in amino acids: CASSIGLSTDTQYF. V and J are TRBV19 and TRBJ2-3. The germline gives CDR1 LNHDA, CDR2 SQIVND (reference sequence). CDR3 length equals 14 residues.

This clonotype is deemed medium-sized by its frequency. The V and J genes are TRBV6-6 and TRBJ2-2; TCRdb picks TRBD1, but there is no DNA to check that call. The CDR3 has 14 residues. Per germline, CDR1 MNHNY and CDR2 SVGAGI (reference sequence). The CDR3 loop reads CASSYRDSFGELFF.

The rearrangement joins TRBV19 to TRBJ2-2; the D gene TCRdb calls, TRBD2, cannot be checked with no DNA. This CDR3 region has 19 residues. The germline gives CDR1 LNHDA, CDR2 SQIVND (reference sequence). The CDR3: CASSILGLAGGRNTGELFF.

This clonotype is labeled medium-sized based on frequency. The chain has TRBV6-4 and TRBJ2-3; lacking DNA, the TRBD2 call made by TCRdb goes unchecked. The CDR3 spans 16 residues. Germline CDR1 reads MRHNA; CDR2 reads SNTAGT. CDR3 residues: CASSDETSSSTDTQYF.

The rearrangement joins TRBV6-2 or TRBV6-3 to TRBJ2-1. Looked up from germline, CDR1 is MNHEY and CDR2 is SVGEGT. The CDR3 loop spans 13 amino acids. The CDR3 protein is CASGGTYYNEQFF.

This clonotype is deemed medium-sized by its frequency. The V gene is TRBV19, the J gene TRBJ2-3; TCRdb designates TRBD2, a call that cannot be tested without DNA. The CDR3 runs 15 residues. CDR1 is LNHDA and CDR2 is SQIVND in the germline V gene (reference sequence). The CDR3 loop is CASSSQAVGTDTQYF.

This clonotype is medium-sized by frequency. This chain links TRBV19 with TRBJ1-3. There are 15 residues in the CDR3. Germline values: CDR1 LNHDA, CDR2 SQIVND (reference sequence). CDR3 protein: CASSISALSGNTIYF.

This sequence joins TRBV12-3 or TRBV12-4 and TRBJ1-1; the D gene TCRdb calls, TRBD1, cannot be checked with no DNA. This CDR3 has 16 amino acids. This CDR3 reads CASSPHQGAGGTEAFF.

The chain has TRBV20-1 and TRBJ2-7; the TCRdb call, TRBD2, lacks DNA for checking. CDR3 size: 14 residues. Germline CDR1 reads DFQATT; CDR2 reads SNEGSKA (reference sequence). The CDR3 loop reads CSVRTTSGNYEQYF.

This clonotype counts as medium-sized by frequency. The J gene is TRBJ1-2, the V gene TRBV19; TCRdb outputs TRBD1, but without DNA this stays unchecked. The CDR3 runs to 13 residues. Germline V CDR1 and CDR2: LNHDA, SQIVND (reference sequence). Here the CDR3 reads CASSIIQGPGRTF.

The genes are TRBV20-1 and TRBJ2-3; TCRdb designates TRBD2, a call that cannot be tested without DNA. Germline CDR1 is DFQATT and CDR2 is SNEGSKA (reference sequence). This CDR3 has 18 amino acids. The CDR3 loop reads CSARGLADGGTSADTQYF.

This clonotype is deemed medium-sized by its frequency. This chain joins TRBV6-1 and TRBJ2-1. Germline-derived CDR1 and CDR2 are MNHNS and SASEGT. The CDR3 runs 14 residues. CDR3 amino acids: CASSGGQPYNEQFF.

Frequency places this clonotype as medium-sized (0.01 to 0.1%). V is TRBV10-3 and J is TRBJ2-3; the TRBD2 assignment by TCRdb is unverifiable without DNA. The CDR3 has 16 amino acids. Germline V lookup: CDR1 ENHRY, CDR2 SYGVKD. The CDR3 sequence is CAISESWRGGPDTQYF.

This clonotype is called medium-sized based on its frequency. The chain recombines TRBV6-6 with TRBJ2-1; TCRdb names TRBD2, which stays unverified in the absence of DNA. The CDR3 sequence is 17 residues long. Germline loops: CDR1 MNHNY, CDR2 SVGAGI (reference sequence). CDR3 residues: CATQAGNRNTAYNEQFF.

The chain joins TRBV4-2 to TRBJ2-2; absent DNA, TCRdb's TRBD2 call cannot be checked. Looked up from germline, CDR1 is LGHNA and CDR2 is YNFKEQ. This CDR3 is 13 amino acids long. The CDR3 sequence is CASSQVEGGELFF.

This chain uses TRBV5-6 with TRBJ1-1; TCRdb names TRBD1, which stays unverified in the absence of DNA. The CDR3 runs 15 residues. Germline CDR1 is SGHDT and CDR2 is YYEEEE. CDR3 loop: CASSLQLGQGTEAFF.

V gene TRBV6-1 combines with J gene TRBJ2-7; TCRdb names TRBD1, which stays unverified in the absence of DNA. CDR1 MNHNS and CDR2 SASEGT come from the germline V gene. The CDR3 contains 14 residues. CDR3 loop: CASIKRGGAYEQYF.

The CDR3 protein is CASSPYYTEAFF. This chain uses TRBV7-9 with TRBJ1-1. Germline V gives CDR1 SEHNR, CDR2 FQNEAQ (reference sequence). This CDR3 has 12 amino acids.

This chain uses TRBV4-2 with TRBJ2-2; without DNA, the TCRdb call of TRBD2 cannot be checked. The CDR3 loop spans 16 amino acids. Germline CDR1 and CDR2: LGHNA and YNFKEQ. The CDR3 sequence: CASSQAGGADTGELFF.

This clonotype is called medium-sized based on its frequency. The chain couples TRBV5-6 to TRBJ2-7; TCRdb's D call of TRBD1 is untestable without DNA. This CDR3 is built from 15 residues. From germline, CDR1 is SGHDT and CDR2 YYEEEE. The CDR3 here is CASSLGAGGSYEQYF.

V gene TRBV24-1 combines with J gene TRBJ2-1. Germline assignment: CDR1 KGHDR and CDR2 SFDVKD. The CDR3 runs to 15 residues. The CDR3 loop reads CATSDAQSSYNEQFF.